What follows is one T cell receptor (beta chain) and its context. Libraries were prepared by immunoSEQ multiplex PCR; TCRdb keeps only in-frame clonotypes and omits some of them. In the table there are about 340,000 clones, over 90% of which are singletons. The data are from a study of brain T cells in children with intractable seizures. The V gene end was trimmed by 2 bases and the J gene end by 4 bases; junction bases not matched to a gene: 2. Germline CDR1 is MDHEN and CDR2 is SYDVKM. The CDR3 extends over 14 amino acids. Time point noted: blood from clinic visit 5 months post-surgery; TSC patient then seizure free. Surgery cases with the highest brain T cell transcript signatures were chosen for sequencing. Pre-surgery treatment included at least one anti-epileptic drug.

This TCR came from a boy in the first two years of life with tuberous sclerosis and intractable seizures. V usage is TRBV28 and J usage is TRBJ1-3; 7 bases align to TRBD1. The sample consisted of peripheral blood, taken approximately 5 months after surgery. This CDR3 reads CASSLTGAGNTIYF. In DNA, the CDR3 is TGTGCCAGCAGTTTAACAGGGGCAGGAAACACCATATATTTT.